The next 29 T cell receptor beta chains were all read from a single sample in a study of cytomegalovirus exposure and HLA in healthy donors. The PCR employed 60 Vbeta primers together with 13 Jbeta primers. Sequencing was performed with immunoSEQ multiplex PCR; in TCRdb, only in-frame clones are kept and a portion is missing. Of 150,000 to 250,000 clones listed, roughly 78% are singletons. The sample comprised PBMCs. Source of these receptors: a girl under 18 in good health and CMV-seropositive.

DNA for the CDR3: TGTGCCAGCAGCTTAGGAGGCGCTGGATCGAGCACAGATACGCAGTATTTT. Translating gives CASSLGGAGSSTDTQYF. V and J are TRBV11-2 and TRBJ2-3; D is unclear. Germline CDR1 is SGHAT and CDR2 is FQNNGV. The CDR3 has 17 residues. V lost 1 base and J 0 bases, leaving 14 bases between the germline ends.

The V gene is TRBV5-4, the J gene TRBJ1-1; 9 nucleotides match TRBD1. The germline CDR1 and CDR2 sequences are SGHNT and YYREEE (reference sequence). With 3 bases clipped from V and 2 bases from J, the junction kept 5 bases outside the gene matches. The CDR3 has 15 amino acids. CDR3 region: CASSSDRGFNTEAFF. CDR3 DNA sequence: TGTGCCAGCAGCTCGGACAGGGGCTTTAACACTGAAGCTTTCTTT.

This clone was seen only a few times. This chain joins TRBV19 and TRBJ1-5; D not resolved. V was trimmed by 3 bases and J by 5 bases, leaving 11 bases between them. The CDR3 has 14 residues. Germline CDR1 reads LNHDA; CDR2 reads SQIVND (reference sequence). CDR3 DNA: TGTGCCAGTAGTATGCGGGTCCGAGATCAGCCCCAGCATTTT. Amino acid sequence: CASSMRVRDQPQHF.

The chain uses TRBV7-2 and TRBJ2-2, with a weak D call TRBD2 (6 bases). Germline CDR1 and CDR2: SGHTA and FQGNSA. CDR3 length equals 14 residues. Trimming shortened V by 4 bases and J by 5 bases, and 11 bases separated the two germline ends. The CDR3, as DNA: TGTGCCAGCAGCTCCGGGACTTGGACCGGGGAGCTGTTTTTT. It translates to CASSSGTWTGELFF.

The chain uses TRBV30 and TRBJ2-7, with TRBD1 identical over 7 bases. CDR1 and CDR2 from the germline V gene are GTSNPN and SVGIG (reference sequence). The junction had 8 bases not matched to a gene; V was cut back by 0 bases and J by 0 bases. This CDR3 is 16 amino acids long. In nucleotides, the CDR3 is TGTGCCTGGAGTGTACGGCTCTGGGACAGCTCCTACGAGCAGTACTTC. As protein: CAWSVRLWDSSYEQYF.

This clone occurred a few times. The V and J genes are TRBV28 and TRBJ2-5; 11 nucleotides match TRBD2. The J call is in doubt because the DNA end fits TRBJ2-7 better. The germline gives CDR1 MDHEN, CDR2 SYDVKM. The CDR3 totals 15 residues. CDR3 residues: CASSLTSGETYEQYF. For the CDR3, the DNA is TGTGCCAGCAGCCTGACTAGCGGGGAAACCTACGAGCAGTACTTC.

The V gene is TRBV11-2, the J gene TRBJ2-3, with 8 bases lining up with TRBD1. CDR3 size: 16 residues. J gave up 0 bases and V 3 bases, and 5 bases lay outside the gene matches. Germline V gene data show CDR1 as SGHAT and CDR2 as FQNNGV. In DNA form, the CDR3 reads TGTGCCAGCAGCTTCTATGGGACAGGCAGCACAGATACGCAGTATTTT. Translated, it gives CASSFYGTGSTDTQYF.

V is TRBV19 and J is TRBJ2-5, with 10 bases identical to TRBD1. Trimming removed 2 bases from V and 5 bases from J; junction bases left unmatched: 8. The CDR3 is made up of 16 amino acids. Germline CDR1 reads LNHDA; CDR2 reads SQIVND (reference sequence). As DNA, the CDR3 is TGTGCCAGTAGTATACTCCGGGACAGGGGCCGGGAGACCCAGTACTTC. Amino acids: CASSILRDRGRETQYF.

This clone is a singleton in its sample. The V and J genes are TRBV11-2 and TRBJ2-7; possibly TRBD1 for D (5 bases). Trimming left V 1 base short and J 2 bases short, with 9 bases between. The CDR3 is 14 amino acids. Germline lookup yields CDR1 SGHAT and CDR2 FQNNGV. CDR3 residues: CASSLVAGPYEQYF. The CDR3 region has the DNA TGTGCCAGCAGCTTAGTCGCAGGGCCCTACGAGCAGTACTTC.

This chain connects TRBV5-6 to TRBJ2-3; TRBD1 matches at 11 bases. CDR3 size: 15 residues. CDR1 and CDR2 (germline): SGHDT, YYEEEE. V was pared by 4 bases and J by 4 bases, with 5 bases of the junction left unmatched. CDR3 sequence: CASSPGTGGPDTQYF. CDR3 coding DNA: TGTGCCAGCAGCCCCGGGACAGGGGGTCCAGATACGCAGTATTTT.

This clone was recorded only once. This chain connects TRBV6-6 to TRBJ1-2; 7 bases agree with TRBD1. CDR1 is MNHNY, CDR2 SVGAGI, per germline (reference sequence). The J segment lost 2 bases and the V segment lost 7 bases, leaving 1 base of the junction unmatched. This CDR3 has 12 amino acids. CDR3 nucleotide sequence: TGTGCCAGCACACAGGGGAACTATGGCTACACCTTC. It translates to CASTQGNYGYTF.

This chain uses TRBV11-3 with TRBJ1-4; TRBD1 matches at 9 bases. The CDR3 has 15 amino acids. The V and J ends lost 5 bases and 8 bases, in that order; junction bases with no gene match: 9. The germline CDR1 and CDR2 sequences are SGHNT and YENEEA. The DNA of the CDR3 is TGTGCCAGCAGCCACTGGGACAGGGAGAGCGAAAAACTGTTTTTT. This codes for CASSHWDRESEKLFF.

The chain has TRBV6-6 and TRBJ2-7; the D gene is possibly TRBD2 (6 bases). Trimming cost V 6 bases and J 3 bases, with 12 bases left between them. The V gene's germline CDR1 is MNHNY and CDR2 SVGAGI (reference sequence). The CDR3 runs to 13 residues. DNA for the CDR3: TGTGCCAGCAGCGACCCGGGGGTCTACGAGCAGTACTTC. This gives the protein CASSDPGVYEQYF.

The count of this clone is one. CDR3 sequence (DNA): TGTGCCAGCAGCCCCCCGGACAGGGTAAACTATGGCTACACCTTC. Amino acids: CASSPPDRVNYGYTF. This chain connects TRBV7-9 to TRBJ1-2; TRBD1 agrees at 8 bases. Germline assignment: CDR1 SEHNR and CDR2 FQNEAQ (reference sequence). V lost 5 bases to trimming and J lost 2 bases; unmatched junction nucleotides: 7. The CDR3 consists of 15 residues. Together with reference TRBV7-9 and TRBJ1-2, the CDR3 gives the full variable domain: DTGVSQNPRHKITKRGQNVTFRCDPISEHNRLYWYRQTLGQGPEFLTYFQNEAQLEKSRLLSDRFSAERPKGSFSTLEIQRTEQGDSAMYLCASSPPDRVNYGYTFGSGTRLTVV.

The rearrangement uses TRBV6-4 and TRBJ2-7; the match to TRBD1 covers 8 bases. This CDR3 is built from 14 residues. The germline V gene has CDR1 MRHNA and CDR2 SNTAGT. The trim removed 6 bases at V and 4 bases at J, leaving 8 bases unmatched. The CDR3 region is CASRDRTGKYEQYF. In DNA form, the CDR3 reads TGTGCCAGCAGAGACCGGACAGGGAAATACGAGCAGTACTTC.

The CDR3 nucleotides read TGTGCCAGCGGGGAGCCTGGCACTGAAGCTTTCTTT. This codes for CASGEPGTEAFF. J is TRBJ1-1 and V is TRBV9; D gene ambiguous. Germline V gene data show CDR1 as SGDLS and CDR2 as YYNGEE. V was pared by 7 bases and J by 4 bases, with 11 bases between. The CDR3 sequence is 12 residues long. The full variable domain, with the rest looked up from reference TRBV9 and TRBJ1-1, is DSGVTQTPKHLITATGQRVTLRCSPRSGDLSVYWYQQSLDQGLQFLIQYYNGEERAKGNILERFSAQQFPDLHSELNLSSLELGDSALYFCASGEPGTEAFFGQGTRLTVV.

V usage is TRBV9 and J usage is TRBJ1-1; D may be TRBD1 (6 bases). V was pared by 0 bases and J by 5 bases, with 17 bases between. The CDR3 length is 16 residues. Germline CDR1 and CDR2: SGDLS and YYNGEE. CDR3 residues: CASSVGPGGLGTEAFF. In DNA, the CDR3 is TGTGCCAGCAGCGTAGGTCCCGGGGGGCTAGGAACTGAAGCTTTCTTT.

The V call is TRBV9, the J call TRBJ1-6; a weak D match, TRBD1 (6 bases). Trimming stripped 7 bases from V and 1 base from J, with 18 bases between. Germline-derived CDR1 and CDR2 are SGDLS and YYNGEE. CDR3 size: 17 residues. The CDR3 sequence is CASGADPRGSYNSPLHF. The CDR3 DNA reads TGTGCCAGCGGGGCCGATCCAAGGGGGTCCTATAATTCACCCCTCCACTTT.

The chain is built from TRBV6-5 and TRBJ2-7; D perhaps matches TRBD1 (6 bases). V lost 5 bases and J lost 2, with 13 bases in between. The CDR3 consists of 14 residues. Germline V CDR1 and CDR2: MNHEY, SVGAGI. CDR3 residues: CASSAQGEAYEQYF. The CDR3 coding sequence is TGTGCCAGCAGTGCACAGGGTGAAGCCTACGAGCAGTACTTC.

The V call is TRBV4-2, the J call TRBJ2-7; 8 positions agree with TRBD2. The CDR3 has 15 amino acids. V lost 3 bases and J lost 2; bases outside the gene matches: 6. Germline V gene data show CDR1 as LGHNA and CDR2 as YNFKEQ. The CDR3 region is CASSQERGPTYEQYF. The DNA for the CDR3 is TGTGCCAGCAGCCAGGAGCGGGGGCCCACCTACGAGCAGTACTTC.

V gene TRBV11-2 combines with J gene TRBJ2-4; 8 bases line up with TRBD1. From germline, CDR1 is SGHAT and CDR2 FQNNGV. CDR3 length: 13 residues. V shed 4 bases and J 11 bases; nucleotides not matched to a gene: 7. CDR3 sequence reads: CASSSDRGGLQYF. The CDR3 bases are TGTGCCAGCAGCTCCGACAGGGGAGGCCTTCAGTACTTC.

J is TRBJ2-7 and V is TRBV4-1, with 7 bases identical to TRBD1. CDR3 length equals 16 residues. CDR1 MGHRA and CDR2 YSYEKL come from the germline V gene. J lost 0 bases, V lost 0 bases, and 5 bases had no gene match. The CDR3 sequence: CASSQEDRLTSYEQYF. The CDR3 DNA follows: TGCGCCAGCAGCCAAGAGGACAGGCTAACCTCCTACGAGCAGTACTTC.

The chain couples TRBV9 to TRBJ2-3; a weak D match, TRBD2 (5 bases). The germline gives CDR1 SGDLS, CDR2 YYNGEE. Trimming left V 1 base short and J 5 bases short, with 20 bases between. The CDR3 length is 17 residues. The CDR3 nucleotides are TGTGCCAGCAGCGTACCTCGACCCGCGGGTTGGATAGATACGCAGTATTTT. It encodes CASSVPRPAGWIDTQYF.

The CDR3 DNA is TGTGCCAGCGGGATTTCGGGGACAGGGGTAGATAAGTACTTC. The encoded protein is CASGISGTGVDKYF. The V call is TRBV7-9, the J call TRBJ2-7; 10 bases map to TRBD1. The CDR3 totals 14 residues. Germline V lookup: CDR1 SEHNR, CDR2 FQNEAQ (reference sequence). V trimming: 8 bases; J trimming: 11 bases; junction bases outside the gene matches: 15.

This clone was observed once. The CDR3 region has the DNA TGTGCCAGCAGTTTGGACAGGGAAGGTGAAAAACTGTTTTTT. Protein product: CASSLDREGEKLFF. The chain carries TRBV2 and TRBJ1-4, with 8 bases aligning to TRBD1. Germline CDR1 and CDR2: SNHLY and FYNNEI. The CDR3 length is 14 residues. V lost 5 bases and J lost 7; bases outside the gene matches: 6.

This clone occurred once. V and J are TRBV11-2 and TRBJ2-7; the match to TRBD1 covers 7 bases. The CDR3 has 16 residues. Germline values: CDR1 SGHAT, CDR2 FQNNGV. The V gene end was trimmed by 5 bases and the J gene end by 2 bases; junction bases not matched to a gene: 12. The CDR3 loop reads CASSLNVDREAYEQYF. The CDR3 nucleotides are TGTGCCAGCAGCCTCAACGTAGACAGGGAAGCCTACGAGCAGTACTTC.

In its sample, this clone was seen a few times. This chain links TRBV6-1 with TRBJ1-6; unclear D gene. This CDR3 region has 13 residues. V dropped 10 bases and J dropped 7 bases, with 14 bases sitting between them. CDR1 MNHNS and CDR2 SASEGT come from the germline V gene. DNA of the CDR3: TGTGCCACGGGCACGGGGAGGAATTCACCCCTCCACTTT. Translated: CATGTGRNSPLHF.

The CDR3 region is CASSHRSTTNEKLFF. As DNA, the CDR3 is TGTGCCAGCAGCCACAGGTCCACAACTAATGAAAAACTGTTTTTT. The rearrangement links TRBV7-9 to TRBJ1-4; TRBD1 might be the D (5 bases). CDR1 and CDR2 (germline): SEHNR, FQNEAQ (reference sequence). V lost 5 bases and J 0 bases, leaving 10 bases between the germline ends. The length of the CDR3 is 15 residues.

The rearrangement joins TRBV5-1 to TRBJ1-4; D possibly corresponds to TRBD1 (5 bases). The V gene's germline CDR1 is SGHRS and CDR2 YFSETQ. V lost 0 bases, J lost 2 bases, and 14 bases lay in between. The length of the CDR3 is 17 residues. The CDR3 region is CASSLGVAGRTNEKLFF. CDR3 in DNA: TGCGCCAGCAGCTTGGGGGTAGCAGGGCGTACTAATGAAAAACTGTTTTTT. Full variable domain (rest looked up from reference TRBV5-1 and TRBJ1-4): KAGVTQTPRYLIKTRGQQVTLSCSPISGHRSVSWYQQTPGQGLQFLFEYFSETQRNKGNFPGRFSGRQFSNSRSEMNVSTLELGDSALYLCASSLGVAGRTNEKLFFGSGTQLSVL.